These T cell receptor beta chains were read from a single sample in a study of blood T cell repertoires in COVID-19. Clones were sequenced by immunoSEQ multiplex PCR, and TCRdb holds only the in-frame ones, with some missing. The table shows approximately 190,000 clones, with around 89% occurring only once. The sequencing sample was made of peripheral blood. The receptor set was obtained from a man between 35 and 55 years old with active or convalescent COVID-19. CDR3s include the opening cysteine and the closing phenylalanine or tryptophan. The order of the fields is D gene, V gene, clone size, J gene, CDR3 protein, CDR3 DNA. The D gene is left open where the match is weak. Clone size appears in some rows only: once, few, many, or a class for an expanded clone.

>TRBD1|TRBV24-1|.|TRBJ1-1
CATTGQGEGVAFF
TGTGCCACCACGGGACAGGGTGAAGGTGTGGCTTTCTTT
>TRBD2|TRBV11-3|.|TRBJ2-3
CASSRLAGVVLDTQYF
TGTGCCAGCAGCCGACTAGCGGGAGTCGTGTTGGATACGCAGTATTTT
>.|TRBV19|once|TRBJ1-1
CASTYRAQNTEAFF
TGTGCCAGTACCTACAGGGCGCAGAACACTGAAGCTTTCTTT
>.|TRBV3-1/TRBV3-2|.|TRBJ1-2
CASSQGGYGYTF
TGTGCCAGCAGCCAAGGAGGCTATGGCTACACCTTC
>.|TRBV7-3|.|TRBJ2-5
CASSLNGMETQYF
TGTGCCAGCAGCTTAAACGGGATGGAGACCCAGTACTTC
>TRBD1|TRBV4-3|.|TRBJ1-4
CASSQDPPVGRGTNEKLFF
TGCGCCAGCAGCCAAGATCCCCCAGTGGGCAGGGGGACTAATGAAAAACTGTTTTTT
>TRBD1|TRBV5-1|.|TRBJ1-1
CASSPTGEGEAFF
TGCGCCAGCAGCCCGACAGGGGAGGGTGAAGCTTTCTTT
>.|TRBV2|.|TRBJ1-5
CASSEQQGPQPQHF
TGTGCCAGCAGTGAGCAGCAGGGGCCCCAGCCCCAGCATTTT
>.|TRBV5-1|.|TRBJ1-4
CASSLETVNEKLFF
TGCGCCAGCAGCTTGGAGACAGTTAATGAAAAACTGTTTTTT
>.|TRBV29-1|.|TRBJ1-4
CSGLTGTSNEKLFF
TGCAGCGGGCTAACCGGGACAAGTAATGAAAAACTGTTTTTT
>TRBD2|TRBV7-2|.|TRBJ2-3
CASSIGPSGFSMYF
TGTGCCAGCAGCATTGGGCCTAGCGGGTTTTCTATGTATTTT
>.|TRBV18|.|TRBJ2-1
CASSPLGSSYNEQFF
TGTGCCAGCTCACCACTTGGGAGCTCCTACAATGAGCAGTTCTTC
>TRBD1|TRBV7-2|.|TRBJ2-5
CASSLVGTGGAETQYF
TGTGCCAGCAGCTTAGTTGGGACAGGGGGCGCGGAGACCCAGTACTTC
>TRBD1|TRBV7-3|once|TRBJ2-3
CASSFRTGTDTQYF
TGTGCCAGCAGCTTCCGGACAGGGACAGATACGCAGTATTTT
>TRBD2|TRBV28|.|TRBJ2-7
CARRGLAGPEQYF
TGTGCCAGGAGGGGACTAGCGGGACCCGAGCAGTACTTC
>TRBD2|TRBV6-1|.|TRBJ2-3
CASSEVHGRAVDTQYF
TGTGCCAGCAGTGAAGTGCACGGGAGGGCCGTAGATACGCAGTATTTT